What follows is one TCR beta chain and its context. One end of the junction is discordant with germline, which a read error may explain. The data belong to a study of blood T cell repertoires in COVID-19. Study background: Some COVID-19 samples were acute and others convalescent; all came from the United States, Italy and Spain. PBMCs, B-cell-depleted T cells, or T cells provided the cDNA or gDNA that made up the material.

Donors in Cohort 3 who had recovered were those with two negative PCRs, healthcare professional clearance, or resolution of their symptoms. The germline gives CDR1 SQVTM, CDR2 ANQGSEA. The CDR3 covers 16 residues. Study processing details: Amplification from reference gene primers served as the basis for estimated nucleated cell counts. Profiling relied on immunoSEQ multiplex PCR, and the TCRdb table lists in-frame clones only, not all of them. V and J calls and clone size come straight from that table; D and trimming were deduced from the DNA. Counted here are under 350,000 clones, about nine tenths occurring once; the ten biggest clones make up about 4%.

Sequencing used PBMCs or T cells enriched from blood (not recorded which). This chain uses TRBV29-1 with TRBJ1-1; 7 bases are shared with TRBD1. The sequence was obtained from a man aged 25-45 years who had recovered from COVID-19. CDR3 loop: CSVEGPSGTANTEAFF. In DNA, the CDR3 is TGCAGCGTAGAAGGCCCCTCGGGGACAGCTAACACTGAAGCTTTCTTT.